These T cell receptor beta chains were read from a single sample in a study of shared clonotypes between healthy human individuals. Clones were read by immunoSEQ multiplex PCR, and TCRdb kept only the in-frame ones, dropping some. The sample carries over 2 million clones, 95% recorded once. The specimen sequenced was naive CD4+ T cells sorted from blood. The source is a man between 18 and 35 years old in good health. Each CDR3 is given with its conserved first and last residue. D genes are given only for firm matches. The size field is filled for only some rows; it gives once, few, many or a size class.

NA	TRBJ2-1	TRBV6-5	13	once	CASSRTNNNEQFF	TGTGCCAGCAGTCGGACTAACAACAATGAGCAGTTCTTC
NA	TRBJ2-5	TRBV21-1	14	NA	CASSKVVARETQYF	TGTGCCAGCAGCAAAGTAGTAGCTAGGGAGACCCAGTACTTC
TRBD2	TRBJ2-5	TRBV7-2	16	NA	CASSSVTSGIQETQYF	TGTGCCAGCAGCTCTGTGACTAGCGGAATCCAAGAGACCCAGTACTTC
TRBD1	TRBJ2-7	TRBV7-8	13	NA	CASSAPGGYEQYF	TGTGCCAGCAGCGCCCCAGGGGGCTACGAGCAGTACTTC
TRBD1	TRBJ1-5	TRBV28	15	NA	CASRWNRGRDQPQHF	TGTGCCAGCAGGTGGAACAGGGGTAGAGATCAGCCCCAGCATTTT
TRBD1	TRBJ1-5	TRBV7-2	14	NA	CASSLDRGRQPQHF	TGTGCCAGCAGTCTCGACAGGGGTAGACAGCCCCAGCATTTT
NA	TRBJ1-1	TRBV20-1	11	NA	CSAREETEAFF	TGCAGTGCTAGGGAGGAAACCGAAGCTTTCTTT
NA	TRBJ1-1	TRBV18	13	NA	CASSPGRSTEAFF	TGTGCCAGCTCACCAGGTCGGAGCACTGAAGCTTTCTTT
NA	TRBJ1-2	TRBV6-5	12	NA	CASRRGNYGYTF	TGTGCCAGTCGCCGGGGCAACTATGGCTACACCTTC
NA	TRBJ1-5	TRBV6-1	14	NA	CASIMDTINQPQHF	TGTGCCAGCATAATGGACACTATCAATCAGCCCCAGCATTTT
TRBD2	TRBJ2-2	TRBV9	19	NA	CASSVGLAGGRKHTGELFF	TGTGCCAGCAGCGTAGGACTAGCGGGAGGGAGGAAGCACACCGGGGAGCTGTTTTTT
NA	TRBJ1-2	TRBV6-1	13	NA	CASTLREPYGYTF	TGTGCCAGCACCCTACGGGAGCCCTATGGCTACACCTTC
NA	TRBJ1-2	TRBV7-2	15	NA	CASRLRIVGQGGYTF	TGTGCCAGCAGACTTAGAATAGTGGGACAAGGAGGCTACACCTTC
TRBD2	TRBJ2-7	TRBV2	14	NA	CASMASGSVYEQYF	TGTGCCAGCATGGCTAGCGGGAGCGTCTACGAGCAGTACTTC
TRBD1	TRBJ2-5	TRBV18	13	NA	CASSPTGGETQYF	TGTGCCAGCTCACCCACAGGGGGCGAGACCCAGTACTTC
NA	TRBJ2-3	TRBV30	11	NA	CAWGSADTQYF	TGTGCCTGGGGGAGTGCAGATACGCAGTATTTT
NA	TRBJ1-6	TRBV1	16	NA	CTSSPAGGQGNSPLHF	TGCACCAGCAGCCCAGCCGGGGGACAGGGGAATTCACCCCTCCACTTT
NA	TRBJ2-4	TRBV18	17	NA	CASSPPGAGGTKNIQYF	TGTGCCAGCTCACCACCGGGGGCAGGGGGGACCAAAAACATTCAGTACTTC
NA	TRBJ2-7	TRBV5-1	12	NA	CASSLPSGEQYF	TGCGCCAGCAGCTTGCCCTCAGGCGAGCAGTACTTC
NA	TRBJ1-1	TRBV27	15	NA	CASRVGGGMNTEAFF	TGTGCCAGCAGGGTGGGAGGGGGTATGAACACTGAAGCTTTCTTT
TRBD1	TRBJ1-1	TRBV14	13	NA	CASSQQTGVEAFF	TGTGCCAGCAGCCAACAAACAGGGGTTGAAGCTTTCTTT
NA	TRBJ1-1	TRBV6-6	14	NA	CASSEPGRNTEAFF	TGTGCCAGCAGCGAACCAGGTCGCAACACTGAAGCTTTCTTT
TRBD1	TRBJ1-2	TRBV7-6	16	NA	CASSLDRGGTVYGYTF	TGTGCCAGCAGCTTAGACCGGGGTGGGACAGTCTATGGCTACACCTTC
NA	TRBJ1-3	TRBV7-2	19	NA	CASSLDRASPPSSGNTIYF	TGTGCCAGCAGCTTAGACAGGGCGTCCCCTCCAAGCTCTGGAAACACCATATATTTT
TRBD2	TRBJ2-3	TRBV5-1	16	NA	CASSLDGAGGSDTQYF	TGCGCCAGCAGCTTGGATGGGGCGGGAGGGTCCGATACGCAGTATTTT
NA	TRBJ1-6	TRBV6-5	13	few	CASSLLTDSPLHF	TGTGCCAGCAGTCTACTGACGGATTCACCCCTCCACTTT
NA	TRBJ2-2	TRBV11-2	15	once	CASSFSGLNTGELFF	TGTGCCAGCAGCTTCTCCGGGTTAAACACCGGGGAGCTGTTTTTT
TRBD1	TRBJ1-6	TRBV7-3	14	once	CASSPDRGNSPLHF	TGTGCCAGCAGCCCCGACAGGGGAAATTCACCCCTCCACTTT
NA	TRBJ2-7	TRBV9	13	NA	CASSVDSSYEQYF	TGTGCCAGCAGCGTAGACAGCTCCTACGAGCAGTACTTC
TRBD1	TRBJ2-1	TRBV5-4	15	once	CASSLTGASGNEQFF	TGTGCCAGCAGCTTGACAGGGGCGAGTGGCAATGAGCAGTTCTTC
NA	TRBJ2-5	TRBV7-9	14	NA	CASSFAAQKETQYF	TGTGCCAGCAGCTTCGCAGCCCAAAAAGAGACCCAGTACTTC
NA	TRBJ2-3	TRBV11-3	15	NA	CASSLRGGPGDTQYF	TGTGCCAGCAGCTTAAGGGGGGGGCCGGGAGATACGCAGTATTTT
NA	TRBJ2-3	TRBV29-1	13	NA	CSVRQGSTDTQYF	TGCAGCGTTCGCCAGGGAAGCACAGATACGCAGTATTTT
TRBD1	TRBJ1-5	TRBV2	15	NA	CASRAGTGENQPQHF	TGTGCCAGCAGAGCCGGGACAGGGGAGAATCAGCCCCAGCATTTT
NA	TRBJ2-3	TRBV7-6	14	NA	CASSRGVDPDTQYF	TGTGCCAGCAGTAGGGGGGTGGATCCAGATACGCAGTATTTT
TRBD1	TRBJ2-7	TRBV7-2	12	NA	CASSSYRGEQYF	TGTGCCAGCAGCTCTTACAGGGGCGAGCAGTACTTC
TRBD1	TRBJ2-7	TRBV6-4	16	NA	CASSDLDRGGSYEQYF	TGTGCCAGCAGTGACCTCGACAGGGGGGGATCCTACGAGCAGTACTTC
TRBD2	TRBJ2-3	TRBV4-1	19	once	CASSQDEIAGGLSTDTQYF	TGCGCCAGCAGCCAAGACGAGATAGCGGGGGGGCTATCCACAGATACGCAGTATTTT
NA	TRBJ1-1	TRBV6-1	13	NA	CASRITGDTEAFF	TGTGCCAGCAGGATAACAGGAGACACTGAAGCTTTCTTT
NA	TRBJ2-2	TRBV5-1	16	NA	CASSSFVGPNTGELFF	TGCGCCAGCAGCTCTTTTGTGGGCCCGAACACCGGGGAGCTGTTTTTT
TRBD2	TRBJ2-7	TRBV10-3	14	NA	CAISVLAGEGEQYF	TGTGCCATCAGTGTCCTTGCGGGAGAGGGAGAGCAGTACTTC